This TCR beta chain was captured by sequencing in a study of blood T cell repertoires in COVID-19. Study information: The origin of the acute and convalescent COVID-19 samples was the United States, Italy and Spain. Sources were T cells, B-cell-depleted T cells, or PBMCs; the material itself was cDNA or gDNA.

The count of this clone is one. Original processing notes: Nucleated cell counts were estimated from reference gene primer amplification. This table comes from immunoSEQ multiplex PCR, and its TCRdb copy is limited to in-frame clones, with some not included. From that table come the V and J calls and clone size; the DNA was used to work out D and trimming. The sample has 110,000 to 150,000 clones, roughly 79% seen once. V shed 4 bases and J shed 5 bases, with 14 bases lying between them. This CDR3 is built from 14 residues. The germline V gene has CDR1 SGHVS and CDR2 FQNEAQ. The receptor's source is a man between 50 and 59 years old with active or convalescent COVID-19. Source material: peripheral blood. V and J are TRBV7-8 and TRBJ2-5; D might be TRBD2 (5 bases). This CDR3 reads CASSSGGSGETQYF. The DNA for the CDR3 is TGTGCCAGCAGCTCCGGTGGGAGTGGGGAGACCCAGTACTTC.